Listed below are T cell receptor beta chains from one sample, sequenced in a study of T cell responses to AZD1222 COVID-19 vaccine. Assay used: immunoSEQ multiplex PCR; TCRdb lists only in-frame clones, some missing. The sample includes approximately 150,000 clones, about 91% of them seen just once. The sequencing here drew on peripheral blood, taken on day 0 of AZD1222 vaccination. The receptors were gathered from an adult in good health. Each CDR3 is given with its conserved first and last residue. The D gene is left open where the match is weak. Clone size is stated in some rows and not others, as once, few, many or a class when expanded.

TRBJ1-1 | - | - | TRBV12-5 | TGTGCTAGTGGACTTACAGAGAACACTGAAGCTTTCTTT | CASGLTENTEAFF
TRBJ1-3 | - | - | TRBV5-1 | TGCGCCAGCAGGACAGCCTCTGGAAACACCATATATTTT | CASRTASGNTIYF
TRBJ2-3 | - | - | TRBV5-1 | TGCGCCAGCAGCCGTCCCGGGGCCCGAGATACGCAGTATTTT | CASSRPGARDTQYF
TRBJ2-5 | - | - | TRBV5-1 | TGCGCCAGCAGCTTGGGTAAGGGGAGGGAGACCCAGTACTTC | CASSLGKGRETQYF
TRBJ2-7 | - | - | TRBV13 | TGTGCCAGCAGCTTAGGCCTGGGCTACGAGCAGTACTTC | CASSLGLGYEQYF
TRBJ1-6 | - | - | TRBV7-6 | TGTGCCAGCAGCCCGGTACCAGCGGGGGACCTCGTTGATTCACCCCTCCACTTT | CASSPVPAGDLVDSPLHF
TRBJ2-2 | TRBD2 | - | TRBV18 | TGTGCCAGCTCAGTGGGACTAGCGCCTACCGGGGAGCTGTTTTTT | CASSVGLAPTGELFF
TRBJ2-1 | - | - | TRBV19 | TGTGCCAGTAGGGGGAGTCATGAGCAGTTCTTC | CASRGSHEQFF
TRBJ2-7 | - | - | TRBV7-9 | TGTGCCAGCAGGGGGGACACCTCCTACGAGCAGTACTTC | CASRGDTSYEQYF
TRBJ2-7 | - | once | TRBV5-1 | TGCGCCAGCAGCTTGGGAGAATCCGTCTACGAGCAGTACTTC | CASSLGESVYEQYF
TRBJ1-1 | TRBD1 | - | TRBV7-2 | TGTGCCAGCAGCTCATGGACAGGTGGGAACACTGAAGCTTTCTTT | CASSSWTGGNTEAFF
TRBJ2-7 | - | - | TRBV18 | TGTGCCAGCTCACGGTCACAGGGCCCGACGTCGGAGCAGTACTTC | CASSRSQGPTSEQYF
TRBJ2-1 | TRBD1 | - | TRBV11-3 | TGTGCCAGCAGCTCAGGACAGGGCGATTTTTACAATGAGCAGTTCTTC | CASSSGQGDFYNEQFF
TRBJ1-2 | - | - | TRBV5-4 | TGTGCCAGCAGCTTTAAGGGGAACTATGGCTACACCTTC | CASSFKGNYGYTF
TRBJ1-3 | - | - | TRBV21-1 | TGTGCCAGCAGCGGCCCCGATGAAGCTGGAAACACCATATATTTT | CASSGPDEAGNTIYF
TRBJ2-3 | - | - | TRBV5-6 | TGTGCCAGCAGCTTATCGAGCACAGATACGCAGTATTTT | CASSLSSTDTQYF
TRBJ1-6 | TRBD1 | - | TRBV2 | TGTGCCAGCAGTGAATGGGCAGGGGGTAATTCACCCCTCCACTTT | CASSEWAGGNSPLHF
TRBJ2-2 | TRBD2 | - | TRBV2 | TGTGCCAGCAGGGGGACTAGCGGGACCGGGGAGCTGTTTTTT | CASRGTSGTGELFF
TRBJ1-2 | TRBD1 | - | TRBV6-5 | TGTGCCAGCAGCGTACAGGGGGCCGTTGGCTACACCTTC | CASSVQGAVGYTF
TRBJ2-1 | - | - | TRBV7-6 | TGTGCCAGCAGCTTACAGAACAATGAGCAGTTCTTC | CASSLQNNEQFF
TRBJ2-1 | - | - | TRBV4-1 | TGCGCCAGCAGCCATCGGGGGCGGGGGATTGAGCAGTTCTTC | CASSHRGRGIEQFF
TRBJ1-1 | - | - | TRBV5-1 | TGCGCCAGCAGCTCAGGACAGATATACACTGAAGCTTTCTTT | CASSSGQIYTEAFF
TRBJ2-3 | - | - | TRBV5-1 | TGCGCCAGCAGCTTGGCCTTTGTTCGTCTATTGGGCACAGATACGCAGTATTTT | CASSLAFVRLLGTDTQYF
TRBJ1-3 | - | - | TRBV28 | TGTGCCAGCAATCTCCCGGGAAACACCATATATTTT | CASNLPGNTIYF
TRBJ2-2 | - | - | TRBV5-1 | TGCGCCAGCAGAATTTCTACCGGAGAGCTGTTTTTT | CASRISTGELFF
TRBJ1-2 | - | - | TRBV19 | TGTGCCAGTAGTATCGGGCAGGGAACGCTCACCTTC | CASSIGQGTLTF
TRBJ2-7 | - | - | TRBV4-3 | TGCGCCAGCAGCCAAGACATAGCCAGTAGGGCCTACGAGCAGTACTTC | CASSQDIASRAYEQYF
TRBJ1-4 | - | - | TRBV4-3 | TGCGCCAGCAGCCAAGAGAGGGATATAAGAAAACTGTTTTTT | CASSQERDIRKLFF
TRBJ2-7 | - | - | TRBV5-1 | TGCGCCAGCAGCTTAACCACAGGGAACAACGAGCAGTACTTC | CASSLTTGNNEQYF